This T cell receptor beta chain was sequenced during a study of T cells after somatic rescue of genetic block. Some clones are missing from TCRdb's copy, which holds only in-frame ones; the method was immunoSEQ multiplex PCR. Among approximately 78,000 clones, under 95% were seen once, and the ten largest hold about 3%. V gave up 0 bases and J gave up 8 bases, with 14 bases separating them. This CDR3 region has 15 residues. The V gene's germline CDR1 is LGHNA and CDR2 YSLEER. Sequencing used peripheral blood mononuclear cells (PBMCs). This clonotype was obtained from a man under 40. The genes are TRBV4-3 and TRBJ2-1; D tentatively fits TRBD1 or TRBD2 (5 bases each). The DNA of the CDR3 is TGCGCCAGCAGCCAAGATCGAATTGGGGGTCATGAGCAGTTCTTC. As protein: CASSQDRIGGHEQFF.